Shown below are 27 T cell receptor beta chains from a single sample sequenced in a study of shared clonotypes between healthy human individuals. Naivety among CD8 cells was defined by CD45RO negativity and positive CCR7 selection, thereby excluding terminally differentiated effector memory CD45RA+ cells. Profiled with immunoSEQ multiplex PCR; TCRdb holds only in-frame clones, not every one. Of about 580,000 clones listed, roughly 98% are singletons. The sample taken for sequencing was naive CD8+ T cells sorted from blood. The source of these receptors is a man aged 25 to 40 in good health.

This clone was seen a single time. At the DNA level, this CDR3 is encoded by other sequences in the same sample as well. The gene calls are TRBV7-9 and TRBJ2-7; the D gene is possibly TRBD2 (5 bases). The CDR3 covers 11 residues. Germline values: CDR1 SEHNR, CDR2 FQNEAQ (reference sequence). V was clipped by 3 bases and J by 6 bases, with 6 bases between them. The CDR3 sequence is CASSFGGEQYF. CDR3 DNA sequence: TGTGCCAGCAGCTTTGGAGGCGAGCAGTACTTC.

The CDR3 spells CASSVRREMVTDTQYF. The CDR3 DNA reads TGTGCCAGCAGCGTAAGGCGGGAGATGGTTACAGATACGCAGTATTTT. This chain joins TRBV9 and TRBJ2-3; the match to TRBD2 covers 7 bases. This CDR3 is built from 16 residues. Trimming took 1 base from V and 3 from J; bases not matched to a gene: 8. CDR1 and CDR2 from the germline V gene are SGDLS and YYNGEE.

The rearrangement links TRBV2 to TRBJ2-7, with D unresolved. Trimming stripped 7 bases from V and 4 bases from J, with 20 bases between. This CDR3 has 15 amino acids. The germline V gene has CDR1 SNHLY and CDR2 FYNNEI. DNA of the CDR3: TGTGCCAGCATATTCACACAGACCCCCTTTTACGAGCAGTACTTC. Translation gives CASIFTQTPFYEQYF.

The chain combines TRBV6-5 with TRBJ2-7; D gene uncertain. Trimming cost V 0 bases and J 1 base, with 10 bases left between them. The length of the CDR3 is 15 residues. The germline CDR1 and CDR2 sequences are MNHEY and SVGAGI. The CDR3 reads CASSYSMVRSYEQYF. Written as DNA, the CDR3 is TGTGCCAGCAGTTACTCGATGGTTAGGTCCTACGAGCAGTACTTC.

The chain links TRBV5-1 to TRBJ2-7, with 9 bases aligning to TRBD2. The CDR3 runs to 19 residues. Losses at the gene ends were 0 bases for V and 0 bases for J; bases not matched to a gene: 13. Germline-derived CDR1 and CDR2 are SGHRS and YFSETQ. Here the CDR3 reads CASSLADGVTSGPSYEQYF. CDR3 in DNA: TGCGCCAGCAGCTTGGCCGATGGCGTGACTAGCGGCCCCTCCTACGAGCAGTACTTC.

The chain is built from TRBV2 and TRBJ2-7; TRBD2 might be the D (5 bases). The CDR3 length is 12 residues. Trimming left V 5 bases short and J 3 bases short, with 8 bases between. Looked up from germline, CDR1 is SNHLY and CDR2 is FYNNEI. The CDR3 spells CASSFRDYEQYF. The CDR3 region has the DNA TGTGCCAGCAGTTTCCGGGACTACGAGCAGTACTTC.

The chain uses TRBV7-9 and TRBJ2-7; weak D call: TRBD2 (5 bases). The CDR3 has 14 amino acids. V lost 5 bases and J lost 3, with 14 bases in between. The germline gives CDR1 SEHNR, CDR2 FQNEAQ (reference sequence). Here the CDR3 DNA reads TGTGCCAGCAGCCCGGACGGAGGAATCTACGAGCAGTACTTC. Translating it yields CASSPDGGIYEQYF.

The V and J genes are TRBV18 and TRBJ2-2; 11 nucleotides align to TRBD1. V was clipped by 6 bases and J by 4 bases; unmatched bases: 4. Germline-derived CDR1 and CDR2 are KGHSH and LQKENI. CDR3 size: 15 residues. CDR3 region: CASSRTGGGTGELFF. The CDR3 DNA is TGTGCCAGCTCGCGGACAGGGGGCGGCACCGGGGAGCTGTTTTTT.

The V and J genes are TRBV9 and TRBJ1-1, with 7 bases that match TRBD1. Germline values: CDR1 SGDLS, CDR2 YYNGEE. J was trimmed by 0 bases and V by 4 bases; bases with no gene match: 6. The CDR3 totals 15 residues. The CDR3 sequence is CASSLRDSMNTEAFF. The CDR3 DNA follows: TGTGCCAGCAGCTTACGGGACAGCATGAACACTGAAGCTTTCTTT.

The rearrangement links TRBV7-9 to TRBJ2-3; possible D gene TRBD2, 6 bases. This CDR3 contains 16 residues. Germline V gene lookup returns CDR1 SEHNR and CDR2 FQNEAQ (reference sequence). The V end was cut by 7 bases, the J end by 3 bases, with 20 bases between. The CDR3 region has the DNA TGTGCCAGCAACTTCCCCTTACTCGGGAGTACAGATACGCAGTATTTT. It encodes CASNFPLLGSTDTQYF.

The CDR3 here is CSVGDRARSGANVLTF. The CDR3 bases are TGCAGCGTCGGTGACAGGGCACGCTCTGGGGCCAACGTCCTGACTTTC. This rearrangement joins TRBV29-1 to TRBJ2-6; 7 bases match TRBD1. Unmatched junction bases numbered 8, after V lost 6 bases and J lost 0 bases. Germline V gives CDR1 SQVTM, CDR2 ANQGSEA. This CDR3 comprises 16 residues.

The rearrangement joins TRBV27 to TRBJ2-5, with D uncertain. The CDR3 totals 16 residues. CDR1 is MNHEY and CDR2 is SMNVEV in the germline V gene (reference sequence). Trimming shortened V by 1 base and J by 1 base, and 13 bases separated the two germline ends. In DNA form, the CDR3 reads TGTGCCAGCAGTTTATTGGGGATTTTGGGCCAAGAGACCCAGTACTTC. This translates into CASSLLGILGQETQYF.

J is TRBJ2-1 and V is TRBV27; 14 positions match TRBD2. CDR3 length: 16 amino acids. Germline CDR1 MNHEY, CDR2 SMNVEV (reference sequence). V trimming: 5 bases; J trimming: 4 bases; junction bases outside the gene matches: 4. The CDR3 region has the DNA TGTGCCAGCAGTCCCGGGACTAGCGGGAGATACAATGAGCAGTTCTTC. Encoded protein: CASSPGTSGRYNEQFF.

V and J are TRBV19 and TRBJ2-7; 7 bases fit TRBD1. Germline assignment: CDR1 LNHDA and CDR2 SQIVND (reference sequence). The CDR3 is 16 amino acids. The trim removed 3 bases at V and 3 bases at J, leaving 11 bases unmatched. CDR3 region: CASSITLGQVIYEQYF. Here the CDR3 DNA reads TGTGCCAGTAGTATTACGCTAGGACAGGTTATCTACGAGCAGTACTTC. The full variable domain, with the rest looked up from reference TRBV19 and TRBJ2-7, is DGGITQSPKYLFRKEGQNVTLSCEQNLNHDAMYWYRQDPGQGLRLIYYSQIVNDFQKGDIAEGYSVSREKKESFPLTVTSAQKNPTAFYLCASSITLGQVIYEQYFGPGTRLTVT.

This chain joins TRBV7-9 and TRBJ1-2; D may be TRBD1 (5 bases). CDR1 and CDR2 (germline): SEHNR, FQNEAQ (reference sequence). Trimming took 2 bases from V and 7 from J, leaving 11 bases between them. The CDR3 consists of 13 residues. The CDR3 bases are TGTGCCAGCAGCTTACCAGGGCTATTTGGCTACACCTTC. Translating gives CASSLPGLFGYTF. Supplemented by reference TRBV7-9 and TRBJ1-2, the full variable domain reads DTGVSQNPRHKITKRGQNVTFRCDPISEHNRLYWYRQTLGQGPEFLTYFQNEAQLEKSRLLSDRFSAERPKGSFSTLEIQRTEQGDSAMYLCASSLPGLFGYTFGSGTRLTVV.

This chain joins TRBV7-9 and TRBJ1-2; the D gene is possibly TRBD1 (5 bases). Germline V gene sequence: CDR1 SEHNR, CDR2 FQNEAQ (reference sequence). CDR3 length equals 16 residues. V lost 5 bases, J lost 5 bases, and 21 bases lay in between. CDR3 sequence reads: CASSVGTADEPYGYTF. The CDR3 bases are TGTGCCAGCAGCGTCGGGACCGCCGATGAGCCATATGGCTACACCTTC.

V usage is TRBV15 and J usage is TRBJ2-7; no firm D call. The V gene's germline CDR1 is LNHNV and CDR2 YYDKDF (reference sequence). The CDR3 contains 12 residues. The V end lost 2 bases, the J end lost 0 bases, and 2 bases lay between the germline ends. The CDR3 reads CATSRNSYEQYF. CDR3 coding DNA: TGTGCCACCAGCAGAAACTCCTACGAGCAGTACTTC. The full variable domain, completed using reference TRBV15 and TRBJ2-7, is DAMVIQNPRYQVTQFGKPVTLSCSQTLNHNVMYWYQQKSSQAPKLLFHYYDKDFNNEADTPDNFQSRRPNTSFCFLDIRSPGLGDTAMYLCATSRNSYEQYFGPGTRLTVT.

V usage is TRBV2 and J usage is TRBJ1-5; D gene ambiguous. Germline V gene sequence: CDR1 SNHLY, CDR2 FYNNEI. The V end was cut by 6 bases, the J end by 4 bases, with 13 bases between. This CDR3 comprises 14 residues. CDR3 sequence: CASRASGENQPQHF. CDR3 bases: TGTGCCAGCAGAGCAAGCGGGGAAAATCAGCCCCAGCATTTT.

This clone has just one count. The rearrangement joins TRBV25-1 to TRBJ2-1; either TRBD1 or TRBD2 may supply D (5 bases each). Per the germline V gene, CDR1 is MGHDK and CDR2 is SYGVNS. V was clipped by 8 bases and J by 4 bases, with 15 bases between them. CDR3 size: 14 residues. The chain's CDR3 is CASLGPPAYNEQFF. DNA for the CDR3: TGTGCCAGCCTGGGACCTCCGGCTTACAATGAGCAGTTCTTC.

The chain joins TRBV5-5 to TRBJ2-7; TRBD2 matches at 9 bases. Germline values: CDR1 SGHKS, CDR2 YYEKEE (reference sequence). This CDR3 contains 15 residues. V lost 3 bases, J lost 4 bases, and 8 bases stayed unmatched. This chain's CDR3 is CASSSGREGRYEQYF. The CDR3 bases are TGTGCCAGCAGCTCTGGGCGGGAGGGCCGGTACGAGCAGTACTTC.

V usage is TRBV7-2 and J usage is TRBJ1-2; a possible D gene is TRBD1 (5 bases). Trimming pared 5 bases from V and 2 bases from J, leaving 15 bases between. CDR1 is SGHTA and CDR2 is FQGNSA in the germline V gene. The CDR3 runs 15 residues. The CDR3 region has the DNA TGTGCCAGCAGCCCCCCCGGGACGAAAAACTATGGCTACACCTTC. It encodes CASSPPGTKNYGYTF.

The rearrangement links TRBV5-4 to TRBJ2-5; D gene ambiguous. This CDR3 has 14 amino acids. Trimming stripped 0 bases from V and 1 base from J, with 7 bases between. Germline CDR1 is SGHNT and CDR2 is YYREEE (reference sequence). The CDR3 is CASSLDLAQETQYF. The CDR3 DNA reads TGTGCCAGCAGCTTGGACCTCGCCCAAGAGACCCAGTACTTC.

The rearrangement links TRBV6-5 to TRBJ2-7; 8 positions match TRBD1. Germline CDR1 reads MNHEY; CDR2 reads SVGAGI. The CDR3 totals 15 residues. The V segment lost 2 bases and the J segment 2 bases; nucleotides outside the gene matches: 5. The CDR3 protein is CASSYTRDRPYEQYF. The CDR3 nucleotides read TGTGCCAGCAGTTACACCCGGGACAGGCCCTACGAGCAGTACTTC.

With regard to this clone: A junction boundary mismatches the germline segment, possibly from a read error. This chain joins TRBV29-1 and TRBJ2-1; D gene uncertain. Germline V gene sequence: CDR1 SQVTM, CDR2 ANQGSEA. This CDR3 contains 10 residues. CDR3 sequence reads: CSVLYDEQFF. In nucleotides, the CDR3 is TGCAGCGTCCTCTACGATGAGCAGTTCTTC.

V is TRBV25-1 and J is TRBJ2-1; D not resolved. The CDR3 is 15 amino acids. Per the germline V gene, CDR1 is MGHDK and CDR2 is SYGVNS. Trimming took off 4 bases at V and 0 bases at J, with 10 bases between the two ends. The CDR3 DNA reads as TGTGCCAGCAGTGCCTATGAGAGCTCCTACAATGAGCAGTTCTTC. Amino acid sequence: CASSAYESSYNEQFF.

The chain employs TRBV6-1 and TRBJ2-1; D possibly corresponds to TRBD2 (6 bases). In germline, CDR1 is MNHNS, CDR2 SASEGT. V lost 5 bases and J 3 bases, leaving 14 bases between the germline ends. The CDR3 extends over 15 amino acids. CDR3 loop: CASSQRETSYNEQFF. The CDR3 DNA reads TGTGCCAGCAGTCAACGGGAGACCAGCTACAATGAGCAGTTCTTC.

This sequence joins TRBV18 and TRBJ2-5; D not certain. CDR1 is KGHSH, CDR2 LQKENI, per germline. Trimming removed 4 bases at V and 4 bases at J, with 13 bases between. CDR3 length: 14 amino acids. The CDR3 spells CASSQGSLGETQYF. The CDR3 DNA reads as TGTGCCAGCTCACAAGGTAGTTTGGGAGAGACCCAGTACTTC.